The entry below describes one T cell receptor beta chain. This sample was included in a study of blood T cell repertoires in COVID-19. About the research overall: The samples span acute and convalescent COVID-19 from the United States, Italy and Spain. The analysed material was cDNA or gDNA that came from T cells, B-cell-depleted T cells, or PBMCs.

As handled by the study authors: Amplification of reference gene primers provided the estimated nucleated cell counts. Profiled with immunoSEQ multiplex PCR; TCRdb holds only in-frame clones, not every one. Clone size and V and J calls were adopted from that table, with D and trimming inferred from the DNA. The sample has roughly 29,000 clones; approximately 81% are singletons. Germline CDR1 reads MNHEY; CDR2 reads SVGAGI. The CDR3 is 15 amino acids. The trim removed 3 bases at V and 6 bases at J, leaving 9 bases unmatched. This sequence was found in an older woman with acute or convalescent COVID-19. The specimen was peripheral blood. This chain joins TRBV6-5 and TRBJ2-3; TRBD1 aligns across 7 bases. CDR3 sequence: CASSYSTGVADTQYF. The CDR3 region has the DNA TGTGCCAGCAGTTATTCAACAGGGGTGGCGGATACGCAGTATTTT.